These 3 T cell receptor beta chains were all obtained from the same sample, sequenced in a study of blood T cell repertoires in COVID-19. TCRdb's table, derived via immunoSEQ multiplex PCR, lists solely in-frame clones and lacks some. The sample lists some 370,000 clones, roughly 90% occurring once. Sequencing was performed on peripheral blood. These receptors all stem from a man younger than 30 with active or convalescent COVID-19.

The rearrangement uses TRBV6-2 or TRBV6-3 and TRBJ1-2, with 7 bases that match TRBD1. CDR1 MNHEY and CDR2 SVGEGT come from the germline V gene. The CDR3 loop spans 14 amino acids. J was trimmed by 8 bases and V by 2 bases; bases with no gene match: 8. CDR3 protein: CASSYTDRSTGYTF. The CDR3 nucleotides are TGTGCCAGCAGTTACACGGACAGGTCAACCGGCTACACCTTC.

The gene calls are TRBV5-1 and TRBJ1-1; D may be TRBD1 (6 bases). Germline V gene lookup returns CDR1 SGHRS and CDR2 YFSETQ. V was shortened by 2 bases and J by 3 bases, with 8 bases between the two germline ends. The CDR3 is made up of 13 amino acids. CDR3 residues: CASSLQGYTEAFF. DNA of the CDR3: TGCGCCAGCAGCTTACAGGGATACACTGAAGCTTTCTTT. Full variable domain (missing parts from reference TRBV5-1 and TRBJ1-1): KAGVTQTPRYLIKTRGQQVTLSCSPISGHRSVSWYQQTPGQGLQFLFEYFSETQRNKGNFPGRFSGRQFSNSRSEMNVSTLELGDSALYLCASSLQGYTEAFFGQGTRLTVV.

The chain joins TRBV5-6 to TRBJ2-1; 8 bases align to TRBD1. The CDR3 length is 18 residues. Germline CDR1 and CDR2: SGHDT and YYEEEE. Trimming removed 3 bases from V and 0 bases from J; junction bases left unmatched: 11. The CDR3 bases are TGTGCCAGCAGCTGGGGGACAGGTTTAGTACACTCCTACAATGAGCAGTTCTTC. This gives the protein CASSWGTGLVHSYNEQFF.